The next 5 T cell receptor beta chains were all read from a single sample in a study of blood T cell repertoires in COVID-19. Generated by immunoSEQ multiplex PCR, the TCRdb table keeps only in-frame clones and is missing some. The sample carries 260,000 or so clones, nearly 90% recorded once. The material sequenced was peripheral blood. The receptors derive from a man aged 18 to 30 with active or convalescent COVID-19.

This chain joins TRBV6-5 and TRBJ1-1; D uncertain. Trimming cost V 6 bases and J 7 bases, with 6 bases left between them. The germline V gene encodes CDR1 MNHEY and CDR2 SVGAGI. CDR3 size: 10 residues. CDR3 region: CASSQIEAFF. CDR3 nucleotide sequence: TGTGCCAGCAGCCAGATTGAAGCTTTCTTT.

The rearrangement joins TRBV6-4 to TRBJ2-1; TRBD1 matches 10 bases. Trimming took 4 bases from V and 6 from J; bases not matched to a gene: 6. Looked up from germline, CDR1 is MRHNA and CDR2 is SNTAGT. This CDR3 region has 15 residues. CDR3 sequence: CASSVKTGGFNEQFF. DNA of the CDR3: TGTGCCAGCAGTGTCAAGACAGGGGGCTTCAATGAGCAGTTCTTC.

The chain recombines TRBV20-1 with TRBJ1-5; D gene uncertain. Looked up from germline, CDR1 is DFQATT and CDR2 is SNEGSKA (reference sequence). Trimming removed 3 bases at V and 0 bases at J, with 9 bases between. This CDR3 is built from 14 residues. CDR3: CSASRGRSNQPQHF. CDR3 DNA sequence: TGCAGTGCTAGTCGTGGCCGTAGCAATCAGCCCCAGCATTTT.

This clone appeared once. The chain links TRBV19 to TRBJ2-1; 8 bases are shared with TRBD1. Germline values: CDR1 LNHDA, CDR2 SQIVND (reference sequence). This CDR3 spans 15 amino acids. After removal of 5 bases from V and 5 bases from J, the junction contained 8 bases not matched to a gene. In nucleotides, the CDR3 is TGTGCCAGTAGTTCAGGGGGCGTCATCCACAATGAGCAGTTCTTC. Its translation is CASSSGGVIHNEQFF. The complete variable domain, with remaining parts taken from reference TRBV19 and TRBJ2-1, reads DGGITQSPKYLFRKEGQNVTLSCEQNLNHDAMYWYRQDPGQGLRLIYYSQIVNDFQKGDIAEGYSVSREKKESFPLTVTSAQKNPTAFYLCASSSGGVIHNEQFFGPGTRLTVL.

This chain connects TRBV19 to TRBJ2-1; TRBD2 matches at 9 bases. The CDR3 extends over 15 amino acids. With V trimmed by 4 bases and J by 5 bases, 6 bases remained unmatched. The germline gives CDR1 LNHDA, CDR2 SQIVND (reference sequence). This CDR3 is CASSTLPSGNNEQFF. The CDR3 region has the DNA TGTGCCAGTAGTACACTACCTAGCGGGAACAATGAGCAGTTCTTC.